Below are 24 T cell receptor beta chains sequenced from a single sample in a study of CD8 T cells in ankylosing spondylitis. TCRdb processed the 5' RACE reads anew with MiXCR; each CDR3 protein has one entry. Among about 260,000 distinct CDR3 sequences listed, 20% were seen once. The specimen sequenced was blood, either unsorted or a sorted T cell fraction (not recorded which). Every receptor here comes from a male donor with ankylosing spondylitis or in good health (not recorded which).

The gene calls are TRBV5-5 and TRBJ2-1; 10 bases agree with TRBD2. V trimming: 4 bases; J trimming: 4 bases; junction bases outside the gene matches: 5. This CDR3 is 15 amino acids long. Germline lookup yields CDR1 SGHKS and CDR2 YYEKEE (reference sequence). Written as DNA, the CDR3 is TGTGCCAGCAGCACTGGACTAGCGGTGTACAATGAGCAGTTCTTC. Protein sequence: CASSTGLAVYNEQFF. The whole variable domain, remainder taken from reference TRBV5-5 and TRBJ2-1, is DAGVTQSPTHLIKTRGQQVTLRCSPISGHKSVSWYQQVLGQGPQFIFQYYEKEERGRGNFPDRFSARQFPNYSSELNVNALLLGDSALYLCASSTGLAVYNEQFFGPGTRLTVL.

V usage is TRBV23-1 and J usage is TRBJ1-5; no clear D. TRBV23-1 is marked as an open reading frame, function uncertain. Between the trimmed V and J ends, which lost 6 bases and 1 base, there was a span of 16 bases. CDR3 length equals 16 residues. The CDR3 reads CASRGRVSVSNQPQHF. As DNA, the CDR3 is TGCGCCAGCAGGGGGAGGGTCTCGGTCAGCAATCAGCCCCAGCATTTT.

This clonotype was observed a few times. DNA for the CDR3: TGCGCCAGCAGCTCGAACGCGGTGAACACTGAAGCTTTCTTT. Translating it yields CASSSNAVNTEAFF. The chain carries TRBV5-1 and TRBJ1-1; D call uncertain. The CDR3 consists of 14 residues. Trimming took 3 bases from V and 0 from J, leaving 9 bases between them. Per the germline V gene, CDR1 is SGHRS and CDR2 is YFSETQ.

This clonotype was seen a few times. This chain connects TRBV12-3 or TRBV12-4 to TRBJ1-6; D possibly corresponds to TRBD1 (5 bases). The CDR3 has 15 amino acids. V lost 6 bases and J 10 bases, leaving 19 bases between the germline ends. The DNA of the CDR3 is TGTGCCAGCAGGAGCGACAGTCCCATAGACTCACCCCTCCACTTT. It specifies CASRSDSPIDSPLHF.

This clonotype was detected a few times. The chain is built from TRBV5-5 and TRBJ1-6, with a possible D match to TRBD1 (5 bases). V was trimmed by 0 bases and J by 9 bases, leaving 13 bases between them. There are 15 residues in the CDR3. Germline lookup yields CDR1 SGHKS and CDR2 YYEKEE (reference sequence). As DNA, the CDR3 is TGTGCCAGCAGCTTGGGGGGCAGGGAGACTTCACCCCTCCACTTT. Protein: CASSLGGRETSPLHF.

V gene TRBV5-1 combines with J gene TRBJ2-3; TRBD2 is a possible D gene (5 bases). CDR1 is SGHRS and CDR2 is YFSETQ in the germline V gene. The ends were cut back, 2 bases at V and 2 bases at J, with 12 bases in the middle. CDR3 length: 15 amino acids. CDR3 loop: CASSLGPADTDTQYF. The CDR3 DNA sequence: TGCGCCAGCAGCTTAGGTCCAGCGGACACAGATACGCAGTATTTT.

V usage is TRBV5-1 and J usage is TRBJ2-1; the match to TRBD1 covers 10 bases. In germline, CDR1 is SGHRS, CDR2 YFSETQ. Germline trimming cut 3 bases from V and 2 bases from J; bases unmatched to any gene: 2. The CDR3 contains 15 residues. CDR3 region: CASSWGQGPYNEQFF. CDR3 DNA sequence: TGCGCCAGCAGCTGGGGACAGGGGCCCTACAATGAGCAGTTCTTC.

This clonotype was seen a few times. The rearrangement links TRBV5-5 to TRBJ2-5; D possibly matches TRBD1 or TRBD2 (5 bases each). V was clipped by 3 bases and J by 2 bases, with 23 bases between them. Germline-derived CDR1 and CDR2 are SGHKS and YYEKEE (reference sequence). The CDR3 contains 18 residues. The CDR3 protein is CASSSYSLTGREQETQYF. DNA for the CDR3: TGTGCCAGCAGCTCCTACTCCTTAACGGGACGGGAACAAGAGACCCAGTACTTC.

This clonotype was counted many times. The rearrangement links TRBV20-1 to TRBJ2-2, with no clear D. This CDR3 has 15 residues. Germline loops: CDR1 DFQATT, CDR2 SNEGSKA (reference sequence). Trimming left V 5 bases short and J 2 bases short, with 15 bases between. The CDR3 DNA reads TGCAGTGCTCGATCCCATCCCATAAACACCGGGGAGCTGTTTTTT. As protein: CSARSHPINTGELFF.

V gene TRBV10-3 combines with J gene TRBJ2-5; 9 bases map to TRBD1. The germline V gene encodes CDR1 ENHRY and CDR2 SYGVKD. The CDR3 loop spans 15 amino acids. With 2 bases clipped from V and 5 bases from J, the junction kept 6 bases outside the gene matches. This CDR3 reads CAISEKGTGYETQYF. The CDR3 coding sequence is TGTGCCATCAGTGAGAAGGGGACAGGGTACGAGACCCAGTACTTC.

This clonotype was counted at least ten times. V and J are TRBV29-1 and TRBJ2-1, with D unresolved. Germline CDR1 SQVTM, CDR2 ANQGSEA. The CDR3 extends over 12 amino acids. The V gene lost 4 bases and the J gene lost 7 bases, with 11 bases spanning the gap. DNA for the CDR3: TGCAGCGTTGCCGATAGTATTAATGAGCAGTTCTTC. This encodes CSVADSINEQFF.

The chain links TRBV5-1 to TRBJ2-3, with D perhaps matching TRBD1 or TRBD2 (5 bases each). Germline CDR1 reads SGHRS; CDR2 reads YFSETQ. This CDR3 region has 15 residues. The germline V and J ends were trimmed by 0 bases and 2 bases, with 10 bases remaining between them. CDR3 bases: TGCGCCAGCAGCTTGGATCCGGGGCCCACAGATACGCAGTATTTT. It is translated as CASSLDPGPTDTQYF.

This clonotype has just a few counts. The V and J genes are TRBV5-1 and TRBJ1-5, with TRBD1 matching over 8 bases. V was pared by 4 bases and J by 1 base, with 7 bases of the junction left unmatched. The CDR3 contains 16 residues. The germline gives CDR1 SGHRS, CDR2 YFSETQ. In nucleotides, the CDR3 is TGCGCCAGCAGCCCCGAGGCAGGGGGCAGCAATCAGCCCCAGCATTTT. It specifies CASSPEAGGSNQPQHF.

This clonotype was seen only a few times. This chain connects TRBV20-1 to TRBJ2-3; 7 bases align to TRBD2. The CDR3 loop spans 14 amino acids. The junction had 10 bases not matched to a gene; V was cut back by 6 bases and J by 4 bases. CDR1 is DFQATT, CDR2 SNEGSKA, per germline (reference sequence). Here the CDR3 reads CSARFSLAADTQYF. Written as DNA, the CDR3 is TGCAGTGCCCGCTTTAGTCTAGCGGCAGATACGCAGTATTTT.

V gene TRBV5-1 combines with J gene TRBJ2-1; D may correspond to TRBD1 or TRBD2 (5 bases each). The CDR3 contains 15 residues. Germline lookup yields CDR1 SGHRS and CDR2 YFSETQ. Trimming took off 0 bases at V and 3 bases at J, with 10 bases between the two ends. As DNA, the CDR3 is TGCGCCAGCAGCTTGGACCGGGGCCTCTACAATGAGCAGTTCTTC. It encodes CASSLDRGLYNEQFF. The entire variable domain, with the rest obtained from reference TRBV5-1 and TRBJ2-1, is as follows: KAGVTQTPRYLIKTRGQQVTLSCSPISGHRSVSWYQQTPGQGLQFLFEYFSETQRNKGNFPGRFSGRQFSNSRSEMNVSTLELGDSALYLCASSLDRGLYNEQFFGPGTRLTVL.

In this sample, this clonotype turned up a few times. V is TRBV12-3 or TRBV12-4 and J is TRBJ2-1, with D hard to call. V gave up 4 bases and J gave up 5 bases, with 18 bases separating them. This CDR3 is built from 16 residues. The CDR3 coding sequence is TGTGCCAGCAGTTATACGGTACAGTTACGGGACAATGAGCAGTTCTTC. It specifies CASSYTVQLRDNEQFF.

The chain joins TRBV12-3 or TRBV12-4 to TRBJ2-1, with TRBD1 matching 8 bases. The CDR3 loop spans 15 amino acids. J gave up 0 bases and V 4 bases, and 2 bases lay outside the gene matches. The CDR3 nucleotides read TGTGCCAGCAGTTGGACAGGGCCCTCCTACAATGAGCAGTTCTTC. Translation: CASSWTGPSYNEQFF.

This clonotype was detected only a few times. The V gene is TRBV27, the J gene TRBJ2-5; D might be TRBD1 or TRBD2, each matching 6 bases. Trimming stripped 6 bases from V and 3 bases from J, with 20 bases between. The germline V gene has CDR1 MNHEY and CDR2 SMNVEV (reference sequence). This CDR3 region has 16 residues. The CDR3 bases are TGTGCCAGCAGCCCCAGCCGGGGGCAGACAAAAGAGACCCAGTACTTC. This codes for CASSPSRGQTKETQYF.

V usage is TRBV28 and J usage is TRBJ2-5; weak D call: TRBD2 (5 bases). The CDR3 extends over 13 amino acids. Germline V gene sequence: CDR1 MDHEN, CDR2 SYDVKM. Trimming pared 6 bases from V and 6 bases from J, leaving 14 bases between. The CDR3 nucleotides read TGTGCCAGCAGGACCTTTAGCGTGAAGACCCAGTACTTC. Protein: CASRTFSVKTQYF.

In DNA, the CDR3 is TGTGCCAGCATTTCGGCCGCGGGGAACACTGAAGCTTTCTTT. Its translation: CASISAAGNTEAFF. The V call is TRBV3-1, the J call TRBJ1-1; unclear D gene. This CDR3 has 14 amino acids. In germline, CDR1 is LGHDT, CDR2 YNNKEL (reference sequence). Trimming left V 7 bases short and J 1 base short, with 13 bases between. Full variable domain (rest looked up from reference TRBV3-1 and TRBJ1-1): DTAVSQTPKYLVTQMGNDKSIKCEQNLGHDTMYWYKQDSKKFLKIMFSYNNKELIINETVPNRFSPKSPDKAHLNLHINSLELGDSAVYFCASISAAGNTEAFFGQGTRLTVV.

This clonotype was seen only a few times. The rearrangement links TRBV29-1 to TRBJ2-1; a possible D gene is TRBD1 (5 bases). Trimming shortened V by 5 bases and J by 6 bases, and 17 bases separated the two germline ends. The CDR3 sequence is 14 residues long. Germline V gene data show CDR1 as SQVTM and CDR2 as ANQGSEA. CDR3 DNA: TGCAGCGTTACAAGGGGATATGGGGCCAATGAGCAGTTCTTC. The encoded protein is CSVTRGYGANEQFF.

This clonotype was recorded a few times. The chain links TRBV29-1 to TRBJ2-5, with 7 bases fitting TRBD2. Germline lookup yields CDR1 SQVTM and CDR2 ANQGSEA. The CDR3 is 16 amino acids. Unmatched junction bases numbered 12, after V lost 4 bases and J lost 1 base. CDR3 in DNA: TGCAGCGTTGTTCCGGTGGCTAGCGGAGTCCAAGAGACCCAGTACTTC. Translated, it gives CSVVPVASGVQETQYF.

This clonotype occurred many times. The chain carries TRBV27 and TRBJ1-1, with 7 bases identical to TRBD1. The length of the CDR3 is 15 residues. Germline V gene data show CDR1 as MNHEY and CDR2 as SMNVEV (reference sequence). V shed 3 bases and J 1 base; nucleotides not matched to a gene: 5. CDR3 sequence (DNA): TGTGCCAGCAGTTTCGTATACAGGGGGAACACTGAAGCTTTCTTT. Translated, it gives CASSFVYRGNTEAFF.

This rearrangement joins TRBV18 to TRBJ1-2; 9 bases align to TRBD1. In germline, CDR1 is KGHSH, CDR2 LQKENI. This CDR3 spans 16 amino acids. The junction had 12 bases not matched to a gene; V was cut back by 3 bases and J by 7 bases. The CDR3 coding sequence is TGTGCCAGCTCACCCAACCCGGGACAGGGTTTGAGTGGCTACACCTTC. Its translation: CASSPNPGQGLSGYTF.